This passage covers 5 T cell receptor beta chains from one sample sequenced in a study of blood T cell repertoires in COVID-19. This table comes from immunoSEQ multiplex PCR, and its TCRdb copy is limited to in-frame clones, with some not included. This table holds roughly 95,000 clones, approximately 80% found once. Sequenced sample: peripheral blood. The receptor source for this set is a human donor in a cohort sampled during active COVID-19.

This clone was found once. The V gene is TRBV29-1, the J gene TRBJ1-1; 7 nucleotides match TRBD1. This CDR3 has 14 residues. The germline CDR1 and CDR2 sequences are SQVTM and ANQGSEA. V shed 5 bases and J 1 base; nucleotides not matched to a gene: 7. CDR3 bases: TGCAGCGTTAGACGACAGGGAACGAACACTGAAGCTTTCTTT. Translation: CSVRRQGTNTEAFF.

This sequence joins TRBV18 and TRBJ1-2; 7 nucleotides agree with TRBD1. Germline trimming cut 5 bases from V and 7 bases from J; bases unmatched to any gene: 10. The germline V gene encodes CDR1 KGHSH and CDR2 LQKENI. The length of the CDR3 is 14 residues. As DNA, the CDR3 is TGTGCCAGCTCAGTTGACAGGGTGTCGGGTGGCTACACCTTC. It yields the protein CASSVDRVSGGYTF.

The rearrangement uses TRBV6-2 or TRBV6-3 and TRBJ1-5; D uncertain. Deletions cut 6 bases from V and 0 bases from J, with 12 bases between. The CDR3 covers 15 residues. Germline CDR1 and CDR2: MNHEY and SVGEGT. CDR3 nucleotide sequence: TGTGCCAGCAGACCTAGAAGCGATAGCAATCAGCCCCAGCATTTT. Encoded protein: CASRPRSDSNQPQHF.

The chain is built from TRBV18 and TRBJ1-2, with 8 bases lining up with TRBD1. The CDR3 contains 16 residues. The trim removed 5 bases at V and 3 bases at J, leaving 11 bases unmatched. Germline assignment: CDR1 KGHSH and CDR2 LQKENI. The CDR3 loop is CASSTSLGQAHYGYTF. DNA for the CDR3: TGTGCCAGCTCAACGAGCCTGGGACAGGCACACTATGGCTACACCTTC.

CDR3 DNA sequence: TGTGCTAGTGGTCTAGCCGCCACAGATACGCAGTATTTT. Residues: CASGLAATDTQYF. This chain links TRBV12-5 with TRBJ2-3, with D maybe TRBD2 (5 bases). The germline V gene has CDR1 LGHNT and CDR2 FRNRAP. The V end lost 5 bases, the J end lost 2 bases, and 8 bases lay between the germline ends. The length of the CDR3 is 13 residues.